This TCR beta chain was captured in a study of T cells in Graves' hyperthyroidism and ophthalmopathy. Regions amplified from RNA transcripts were the TCR beta CDR3 regions. TCR CDR3 underwent first-round RT-PCR with the HTBI primer set. TCRdb fed the multiplex PCR reads into MiXCR, producing one record per CDR3 protein. The table records 550,000 to 800,000 distinct CDR3 sequences, 15% to 20% of them present only once. Only a few counts were recorded for this clonotype. Sequencing input: blood. This clonotype was obtained from a man in his fifties with Graves' hyperthyroidism.

CDR3 region: CASSLDGSGVYNEQFF. In DNA, the CDR3 is TGCGCCAGCAGCTTGGATGGTAGCGGGGTTTACAATGAGCAGTTCTTC. The chain has TRBV5-1 and TRBJ2-1; 8 bases match TRBD2. Germline CDR1 reads SGHRS; CDR2 reads YFSETQ. V gave up 0 bases and J gave up 4 bases; unmatched junction bases: 6. This CDR3 spans 16 amino acids.